Each of the 8 T cell receptor beta chains below was sequenced from the same sample in a study of control samples from healthy donors and cancer patients. TCRdb's table, derived via immunoSEQ multiplex PCR, lists solely in-frame clones and lacks some. This table holds 110,000 or so clones, 89% found once. The sequenced material came from blood. The receptors here all came from a man between 45 and 60 years old in good health.

This chain uses TRBV19 with TRBJ2-5, with D hard to call. V was trimmed by 3 bases and J by 5 bases, leaving 10 bases between them. The CDR3 runs to 13 residues. Germline V gives CDR1 LNHDA, CDR2 SQIVND (reference sequence). Written as DNA, the CDR3 is TGTGCCAGTAGTATGGGTTGGTGGGAGACCCAGTACTTC. Its protein is CASSMGWWETQYF.

This chain uses TRBV6-5 with TRBJ1-1, with 9 bases identical to TRBD1. Germline V gene data show CDR1 as MNHEY and CDR2 as SVGAGI. J was trimmed by 4 bases and V by 2 bases; bases with no gene match: 2. The CDR3 is made up of 14 amino acids. This chain's CDR3 is CASSYGQGITEAFF. CDR3 bases: TGTGCCAGCAGTTACGGACAGGGGATCACTGAAGCTTTCTTT.

This clone was seen a single time. The V gene is TRBV5-4, the J gene TRBJ2-5; D is perhaps TRBD1 (5 bases). Trimming shortened V by 0 bases and J by 1 base, and 10 bases separated the two germline ends. Germline-derived CDR1 and CDR2 are SGHNT and YYREEE (reference sequence). This CDR3 is 15 amino acids long. CDR3 nucleotide sequence: TGTGCCAGCAGCTTGGTGGGCAGGGTCCAAGAGACCCAGTACTTC. Translation gives CASSLVGRVQETQYF.

This clone was detected only once. The genes are TRBV29-1 and TRBJ1-2, with D perhaps TRBD1 (5 bases). Trimming took 6 bases from V and 5 from J, leaving 16 bases between them. Germline V gene lookup returns CDR1 SQVTM and CDR2 ANQGSEA. This CDR3 is 13 amino acids long. CDR3 coding DNA: TGCAGCGTGTCGTATTCAGGGTCGTATGGCTACACCTTC. It is translated as CSVSYSGSYGYTF.

The rearrangement joins TRBV5-1 to TRBJ1-4; 10 bases are shared with TRBD1. The V segment lost 0 bases and the J segment 6 bases; nucleotides outside the gene matches: 2. Germline V CDR1 and CDR2: SGHRS, YFSETQ. The CDR3 runs to 15 residues. The chain's CDR3 is CASSLAGTGDEKLFF. The CDR3 bases are TGCGCCAGCAGCTTGGCGGGGACAGGGGATGAAAAACTGTTTTTT.

The rearrangement joins TRBV5-4 to TRBJ1-1; D may be TRBD1 (6 bases). The length of the CDR3 is 15 residues. The germline V and J ends were trimmed by 0 bases and 0 bases, with 9 bases remaining between them. Germline CDR1 and CDR2: SGHNT and YYREEE (reference sequence). The CDR3 nucleotides read TGTGCCAGCAGCTTGGCGAGGGGGTTGAACACTGAAGCTTTCTTT. It codes for CASSLARGLNTEAFF.

The rearrangement joins TRBV5-6 to TRBJ2-7; D possibly corresponds to TRBD1 (5 bases). V shed 2 bases and J shed 5 bases, with 14 bases lying between them. CDR3 length: 14 residues. The germline CDR1 and CDR2 sequences are SGHDT and YYEEEE. In DNA, the CDR3 is TGTGCCAGCAGCTTTCCGCAGGGTAGGAACGAGCAGTACTTC. Translated: CASSFPQGRNEQYF.

The chain uses TRBV4-2 and TRBJ1-2; weak D call: TRBD1 (5 bases). V was pared by 3 bases and J by 0 bases, with 17 bases between. The CDR3 is 17 amino acids. Germline V lookup: CDR1 LGHNA, CDR2 YNFKEQ. The CDR3 sequence is CASSHLALGRANYGYTF. DNA for the CDR3: TGTGCCAGCAGCCATCTAGCGTTGGGACGGGCTAACTATGGCTACACCTTC.